Listed here is a single T cell receptor beta chain. Antigen: not known. The germline gives CDR1 PRHDT, CDR2 FYEKMQ (reference sequence). Germline trimming cut 1 base from V and 3 bases from J; bases unmatched to any gene: 10. This CDR3 contains 17 residues. The data are from a study of post-analysis software for immune sequencing data. Study-level results: Controls had lower frequencies than patients of about five TRBV segments, which included TRBV5-6, TRBV5-1 and TRBV20-1.

Researchers reported that TCR beta cDNA libraries carried unique molecular identifiers. A single record per CDR3 protein comes from TCRdb applying MiXCR to the PCR reads. The sample holds 750,000 to 900,000 distinct CDR3 sequences, just over 45% seen once. The clonotype originates from a girl aged 5-17 years with multiple sclerosis. Sequencing input: blood. The genes are TRBV13 and TRBJ2-5; 8 bases map to TRBD1. CDR3 DNA: TGTGCCAGCAGCTTAGTGGGGAAGGACAGGGAAAAAGAGACCCAGTACTTC. Its protein is CASSLVGKDREKETQYF.